A selection of T cell receptor beta chains follows, all from one sample in a study of cytomegalovirus exposure and HLA in healthy donors. Generated by immunoSEQ multiplex PCR, the TCRdb table keeps only in-frame clones and is missing some. The sample has about 170,000 clones; approximately 88% are singletons. The source material was PBMCs. These receptor sequences come from a boy aged 2 to 10 in good health and CMV-seronegative. CDR3s include the opening cysteine and the closing phenylalanine or tryptophan. Fields, in order: V gene, D gene, clone size, J gene, CDR3 DNA, CDR3 protein. A D gene is named only where the DNA matches it firmly. The listing skips clone size in some rows; elsewhere it reads once, few, many or a size class.

TRBV27	TRBD2	few	TRBJ2-2	TGTGCCAGCAGGGCGGGAGAGAACACCGGGGAGCTGTTTTTT	CASRAGENTGELFF
TRBV7-9	.	few	TRBJ2-1	TGTGCCAGCAGCCCATGGACTCGCGCTCACAATGAGCAGTTCTTC	CASSPWTRAHNEQFF
TRBV5-6	.	.	TRBJ2-4	TGTGCCAGCAGCTTGAACGGGGTAGCCAAAAACATTCAGTACTTC	CASSLNGVAKNIQYF
TRBV6-1	.	.	TRBJ2-7	TGTGCCAGCAACGTGCAAGGGGCCCGCTACGAGCAGTACTTC	CASNVQGARYEQYF
TRBV2	.	.	TRBJ1-4	TGTGCCAGCAGTGACAACAGAGCAACTAATGAAAAACTGTTTTTT	CASSDNRATNEKLFF
TRBV9	.	.	TRBJ1-6	TGTGCCAGCAGCGAAACATGGGGGGGTAGGCATTCACCCCTCCACTTT	CASSETWGGRHSPLHF
TRBV7-9	TRBD2	.	TRBJ2-3	TGTGCCAGCAGCCCAGCGGGGGCCTACACAGATACGCAGTATTTT	CASSPAGAYTDTQYF
TRBV7-2	.	.	TRBJ2-5	TGTGCCAGCAGCTTAACAGGGAGTAGAGAGACCCAGTACTTC	CASSLTGSRETQYF
TRBV5-1	TRBD1	.	TRBJ1-6	TGCGCCAGCAGCTTGGGGACAGGTAGTAGGGACTCACCCCTCCACTTT	CASSLGTGSRDSPLHF
TRBV29-1	TRBD1	few	TRBJ1-1	TGCAGCGTTGTCAGGGGGGATTTTTTCGCGGACACTGAAGCTTTCTTT	CSVVRGDFFADTEAFF
TRBV19	TRBD1	.	TRBJ2-7	TGTGCCAGTAGTCCCCGGTTGGACAGGGTATACGAGCAGTACTTC	CASSPRLDRVYEQYF
TRBV6-7	TRBD1	.	TRBJ2-3	TGTGCCAGCAGTAGACCGAGGGGGCCTTTAAATACGCAGTATTTT	CASSRPRGPLNTQYF
TRBV5-1	.	.	TRBJ1-4	TGCGCCAGCAGCTACACAACCTCTACGGCGGGCCGGGTCCGTAATGAAAAACTGTTTTTT	CASSYTTSTAGRVRNEKLFF
TRBV5-1	TRBD2	.	TRBJ2-7	TGCGCCAGCAGCGGGGCCCCCCTAGCGGGAGGGTTCATCCTGCAGTACTTC	CASSGAPLAGGFILQYF
TRBV7-3	TRBD2	.	TRBJ2-3	TGTGCCAGCAGCCGGAGCGGGAGGACAGATACGCAGTATTTT	CASSRSGRTDTQYF
TRBV4-1	.	few	TRBJ1-5	TGCGCCAGCAGCCAAGAGTCAGTGAGGAATCAGCCCCAGCATTTT	CASSQESVRNQPQHF
TRBV11-2	TRBD1	.	TRBJ2-1	TGTGCCAGCAGCACGAGATCCGGGACAGGGGGTGAGCAGTTCTTC	CASSTRSGTGGEQFF
TRBV19	TRBD2	.	TRBJ2-3	TGTGCCAGTAGTAAGACTAGCGGGAGGGCCACAGATACGCAGTATTTT	CASSKTSGRATDTQYF
TRBV2	TRBD2	.	TRBJ2-5	TGTGCCAGCAGTGAAATCGCGGGGGGCCAAGAGACCCAGTACTTC	CASSEIAGGQETQYF
TRBV23-1	.	.	TRBJ2-7	TGCGCCAGCAGTGGGGCCTCCTACGAGCAGTACTTC	CASSGASYEQYF
TRBV2	TRBD1	.	TRBJ1-5	TGTGCCAGCAGTGAAGGTGGACGGGGGACAGGGGGTCAGCCCCAGCATTTT	CASSEGGRGTGGQPQHF
TRBV2	TRBD2	.	TRBJ2-3	TGTGCCAGCAGTGGGGGGACTAGCGGGAGCACAGATACGCAGTATTTT	CASSGGTSGSTDTQYF
TRBV6-5	TRBD1	.	TRBJ2-5	TGTGCCAGCAGTTACTCTGGGACAGCGGCCCAGTACTTC	CASSYSGTAAQYF
TRBV6-5	.	.	TRBJ2-3	TGTGCCAGCAGTCGCCGGGACACTAGCACAGATACGCAGTATTTT	CASSRRDTSTDTQYF
TRBV5-4	TRBD1	.	TRBJ1-2	TGTGCCAGCAGCTCCACGGGACAGGGTAACTATGGCTACACCTTC	CASSSTGQGNYGYTF
TRBV4-3	TRBD1	.	TRBJ2-3	TGCGCCAGCAGCCCGGACAGGGACCCCACAGATACGCAGTATTTT	CASSPDRDPTDTQYF
TRBV7-9	TRBD2	.	TRBJ2-3	TGTGCCAGCAGCTTATTCCGGGGGGGGATCTCAAGCACAGATACGCAGTATTTT	CASSLFRGGISSTDTQYF
TRBV5-6	TRBD1	.	TRBJ1-1	TGTGCCAGCACCGAGACAGGGGATGAAGCTTTCTTT	CASTETGDEAFF
TRBV19	.	.	TRBJ1-2	TGTGCCAGTAGTATCGGTAGCCAGGGCTACACCTTC	CASSIGSQGYTF
TRBV7-8	TRBD2	once	TRBJ2-4	TGTGCCAGCAGCACCAGGACTAGCGGGAGAAGCGTAAACATTCAGTACTTC	CASSTRTSGRSVNIQYF
TRBV5-1	.	.	TRBJ2-1	TGCGCCAGCAGCTTGGCCCCTAGCGAAAAACGGTACAATGAGCAGTTCTTC	CASSLAPSEKRYNEQFF
TRBV7-2	.	.	TRBJ2-1	TGTGCCAGCAGCTTACGCGGGGGCGACAATGAGCAGTTCTTC	CASSLRGGDNEQFF
TRBV29-1	.	.	TRBJ2-2	TGCAGCGTTGAGGGGCCCAGACCCGGGGAGCTGTTTTTT	CSVEGPRPGELFF
TRBV21-1	.	.	TRBJ1-5	TGTGCCAGCAGTCTCATGTTAGGGACAGGCTGCGGTTGGTCGAATCAGCCCCAGCATTTT	CASSLMLGTGCGWSNQPQHF
TRBV7-2	TRBD2	.	TRBJ2-3	TGTGCCAGCAGCCGATCTAGCGGGAGTGATACGCAGTATTTT	CASSRSSGSDTQYF
TRBV28	.	.	TRBJ1-6	TGTGCCAGCAGTCCCCCTCCCCAGGCGAATTCACCCCTCCACTTT	CASSPPPQANSPLHF
TRBV19	.	.	TRBJ1-4	TGTGCCAGTAGTATAGTTTCGGGGGGAGCGGGCGAAAAACTGTTTTTT	CASSIVSGGAGEKLFF
TRBV7-2	.	.	TRBJ2-3	TGTGCCAGCAGCACCGGCTTACAGGGTAATACAGATACGCAGTATTTT	CASSTGLQGNTDTQYF
TRBV25-1	.	.	TRBJ1-1	TGTGCCAGCAGTGAGTCGGCAGGGATAAACACTGAAGCTTTCTTT	CASSESAGINTEAFF
TRBV29-1	.	.	TRBJ1-1	TGCAGCGTCCGCCCCCGGGACAAGATGAACACTGAAGCTTTCTTT	CSVRPRDKMNTEAFF
TRBV30	.	.	TRBJ2-3	TGTGCCTGGAGTTTACCAAGAAGCCCCCGGTCAGATACGCAGTATTTT	CAWSLPRSPRSDTQYF
TRBV5-6	.	.	TRBJ2-3	TGTGCCAGCAGCTTGTACACCACAGATACGCAGTATTTT	CASSLYTTDTQYF
TRBV30	TRBD2	once	TRBJ2-2	TGTGCCTGGAGTGTACTGGGCGGGAGCGCCGGGGAGCTGTTTTTT	CAWSVLGGSAGELFF
TRBV9	TRBD2	.	TRBJ2-7	TGTGCCAGCAGCCCCCCCCGGGAGGAATACGAGCAGTACTTC	CASSPPREEYEQYF
TRBV5-4	.	few	TRBJ1-3	TGTGCCAGCAGCTTGGGGGTTCGGGGGATTGAAGCTGGAAACACCATATATTTT	CASSLGVRGIEAGNTIYF
TRBV7-6	.	.	TRBJ2-5	TGTGCCAGCAGCCGGGGTGGGGTGGAGACCCAGTACTTC	CASSRGGVETQYF